This section outlines one TCR beta chain sequence together with its context. Its antigen is not identified. The entry originates in a study of T cells in Graves' hyperthyroidism and ophthalmopathy. What was amplified from RNA transcripts were TCR beta CDR3 regions. HTBI primers drove first-round RT-PCR of the TCR CDR3. Each CDR3 protein is one row after TCRdb ran MiXCR on the multiplex PCR reads. This sample has 200,000 to 250,000 distinct CDR3 sequences; about a sixth occur once, and the top ten carry approximately 30%. Active moderate-to-severe ophthalmopathy, Clinical Activity Score at least 3, NOSPECS at least 4, under 3 months' duration. Thyroid ultrasound and orbital computed tomography, with clinical symptoms and serum thyroxine and TRAb, informed diagnoses. Isolation of PBMCs was performed on 10 ml fresh peripheral blood. Notes on the study in general: The majority of expanded thyroid clonotypes above 0.001 also appeared in blood.

V dropped 3 bases and J dropped 2; count of bases not matched to a gene: 6. This CDR3 comprises 16 residues. Germline values: CDR1 SGHRS, CDR2 YFSETQ. The chain is built from TRBV5-1 and TRBJ2-3; 10 bases match TRBD2. The sequence came from a woman younger than 35 with Graves' ophthalmopathy. Sequencing was performed on blood. CDR3 DNA: TGCGCCAGCAGCTGGACTCTAGCGGGGGCCACAGATACGCAGTATTTT. This encodes CASSWTLAGATDTQYF.